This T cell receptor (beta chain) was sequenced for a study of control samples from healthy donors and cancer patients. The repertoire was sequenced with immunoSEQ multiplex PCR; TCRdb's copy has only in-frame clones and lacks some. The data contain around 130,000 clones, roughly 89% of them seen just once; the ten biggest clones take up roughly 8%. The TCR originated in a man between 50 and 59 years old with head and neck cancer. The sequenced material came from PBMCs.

CDR3 sequence reads: CASSGRGENTEAFF. In DNA, the CDR3 is TGTGCCAGCAGCGGTCGGGGTGAGAACACTGAAGCTTTCTTT. The gene calls are TRBV11-2 and TRBJ1-1; D not resolved. V lost 5 bases and J 1 base, leaving 11 bases between the germline ends. The CDR3 contains 14 residues. Germline CDR1 SGHAT, CDR2 FQNNGV. The full variable domain, with the rest looked up from reference TRBV11-2 and TRBJ1-1, is EAGVAQSPRYKIIEKRQSVAFWCNPISGHATLYWYQQILGQGPKLLIQFQNNGVVDDSQLPKDRFSAERLKGVDSTLKIQPAKLEDSAVYLCASSGRGENTEAFFGQGTRLTVV.